What follows are 30 T cell receptor beta chains derived from one specimen sequenced in a study of cytomegalovirus exposure and HLA in healthy donors. In the PCR, 60 Vbeta and 13 Jbeta primers were used. Using immunoSEQ multiplex PCR, the repertoire was profiled, and TCRdb retains in-frame clones only, with some absent. Here the sample spans 75,000 to 95,000 clones, less than 70% being singletons. Sequencing was done on a sample of PBMCs. The receptor set was obtained from a man aged 50 or older in good health and CMV-seronegative.

CDR3 DNA sequence: TGCGCCAGCAGCTTGTTCCTAGCGGGAGCACAAGAGACCCAGTACTTC. As protein: CASSLFLAGAQETQYF. The rearrangement links TRBV5-1 to TRBJ2-5; 10 bases are shared with TRBD2. Germline V lookup: CDR1 SGHRS, CDR2 YFSETQ. V trimming: 1 base; J trimming: 2 bases; junction bases outside the gene matches: 5. The CDR3 has 16 amino acids.

This chain links TRBV5-1 with TRBJ2-7; no clear D. The germline V and J ends were trimmed by 1 base and 0 bases, with 8 bases remaining between them. Germline CDR1 and CDR2: SGHRS and YFSETQ. CDR3 length: 14 residues. This chain's CDR3 is CASSLYPGSYEQYF. CDR3 DNA: TGCGCCAGCAGCTTGTATCCAGGCTCCTACGAGCAGTACTTC.

V usage is TRBV7-3 and J usage is TRBJ2-5; D is possibly TRBD1 (6 bases). CDR1 is SGHTA, CDR2 FQGTGA, per germline. Between the trimmed V and J ends, which lost 2 bases and 5 bases, there was a span of 12 bases. The CDR3 spans 14 residues. CDR3 in amino acids: CASSLGPGVETQYF. Written as DNA, the CDR3 is TGTGCCAGCAGCTTAGGGCCAGGGGTCGAGACCCAGTACTTC.

The rearrangement uses TRBV19 and TRBJ2-7; a possible D gene is TRBD2 (5 bases). The CDR3 loop spans 14 amino acids. V was shortened by 3 bases and J by 5 bases, with 14 bases between the two germline ends. Germline values: CDR1 LNHDA, CDR2 SQIVND (reference sequence). In DNA, the CDR3 is TGTGCCAGTAGTATCATCCCGGGAAGCGACGAGCAGTACTTC. Translating it yields CASSIIPGSDEQYF.

This clone has only a few counts. The rearrangement joins TRBV6-5 to TRBJ1-1; no clear D gene. Germline V CDR1 and CDR2: MNHEY, SVGAGI. This CDR3 is 15 amino acids long. Trimming shortened V by 2 bases and J by 0 bases, and 10 bases separated the two germline ends. CDR3 residues: CASSYLPLLNTEAFF. CDR3 bases: TGTGCCAGCAGTTACCTACCGCTATTGAACACTGAAGCTTTCTTT.

The chain has TRBV30 and TRBJ1-3; D may be TRBD1 (5 bases). CDR3 size: 14 residues. Germline V lookup: CDR1 GTSNPN, CDR2 SVGIG (reference sequence). The V and J ends lost 4 bases and 2 bases respectively, with 12 bases between them. DNA for the CDR3: TGTGCCTGGATCCTTACAGGAGCTGGAAACACCATATATTTT. Protein product: CAWILTGAGNTIYF.

The V gene is TRBV7-9, the J gene TRBJ1-2; D might be TRBD1 (6 bases). Trimming took 2 bases from V and 3 from J, leaving 13 bases between them. There are 15 residues in the CDR3. CDR1 is SEHNR, CDR2 FQNEAQ, per germline (reference sequence). The DNA for the CDR3 is TGTGCCAGCAGCTTAATTGGGGGCGCGTACTATGGCTACACCTTC. Protein sequence: CASSLIGGAYYGYTF. Based on the CDR3 plus reference TRBV7-9 and TRBJ1-2, the full variable domain is DTGVSQNPRHKITKRGQNVTFRCDPISEHNRLYWYRQTLGQGPEFLTYFQNEAQLEKSRLLSDRFSAERPKGSFSTLEIQRTEQGDSAMYLCASSLIGGAYYGYTFGSGTRLTVV.

This rearrangement joins TRBV7-9 to TRBJ2-7, with D tentatively TRBD2 (6 bases). The CDR3 consists of 14 residues. Germline V gene data show CDR1 as SEHNR and CDR2 as FQNEAQ (reference sequence). V was shortened by 5 bases and J by 5 bases, with 16 bases between the two germline ends. In DNA form, the CDR3 reads TGTGCCAGCAGCCAAATGACTAGTTCCCACGAGCAGTACTTC. Protein: CASSQMTSSHEQYF.

The chain links TRBV7-9 to TRBJ1-2; TRBD1 is a possible D gene (5 bases). The CDR3 is 14 amino acids. Germline V gives CDR1 SEHNR, CDR2 FQNEAQ (reference sequence). V was cut by 4 bases and J by 7 bases, with 16 bases left in between. The CDR3 region has the DNA TGTGCCAGCAGCTCAGGCGGCAGGGTCGGTGGCTACACCTTC. This encodes CASSSGGRVGGYTF.

This clone appeared a few times. This chain uses TRBV6-1 with TRBJ1-5; the D gene is possibly TRBD1 (6 bases). The CDR3 spans 14 residues. CDR1 MNHNS and CDR2 SASEGT come from the germline V gene. With 7 bases removed from V and 2 bases from J, the gap between germline ends came to 12 bases. Here the CDR3 DNA reads TGTGCCAGCATCGTCAGGGGCGGCAATCAGCCCCAGCATTTT. This gives the protein CASIVRGGNQPQHF.

The CDR3 sequence is CASSWDWSSYEQYF. The CDR3 nucleotides are TGTGCCAGCAGTTGGGACTGGAGCTCCTACGAGCAGTACTTC. The chain carries TRBV6-5 and TRBJ2-7, with D possibly being TRBD2 (6 bases). Germline V gene lookup returns CDR1 MNHEY and CDR2 SVGAGI. The V end lost 4 bases, the J end lost 0 bases, and 10 bases lay between the germline ends. This CDR3 has 14 residues.

Of note for this clone: The missing conserved phenylalanine or tryptophan at the end of this CDR3 makes a read error likely. The DNA of the CDR3 is TGTGCCAGCAGCCCAAGACTAGCGGGAGGGGGATGGGGCACAGATACGCAGTATGTT. Translated: CASSPRLAGGGWGTDTQYV. J is TRBJ2-3 and V is TRBV7-8, with 14 nucleotides matching TRBD2. The trim removed 5 bases at V and 1 base at J, leaving 11 bases unmatched. The CDR3 totals 19 residues. The germline CDR1 and CDR2 sequences are SGHVS and FQNEAQ.

This clone showed up just once. This chain links TRBV7-9 with TRBJ1-3, with TRBD1 matching 8 bases. Germline V gene data show CDR1 as SEHNR and CDR2 as FQNEAQ (reference sequence). The CDR3 has 15 amino acids. The V and J ends lost 6 bases and 4 bases, in that order; junction bases with no gene match: 8. CDR3 DNA sequence: TGTGCCAGCAGGTTGCAGGGGGCAGAAGGAAACACCATATATTTT. Its protein is CASRLQGAEGNTIYF.

CDR3 loop: CASSEEETQYF. For the CDR3, the DNA is TGTGCCAGCAGCGAGGAAGAGACCCAGTACTTC. This rearrangement joins TRBV7-9 to TRBJ2-5; D not certain. This CDR3 comprises 11 residues. Germline CDR1 and CDR2: SEHNR and FQNEAQ (reference sequence). Trimming took 5 bases from V and 3 from J, leaving 4 bases between them.

This clone was detected once. This chain connects TRBV5-1 to TRBJ2-7; 12 nucleotides match TRBD2. J lost 6 bases, V lost 4 bases, and 11 bases had no gene match. Per germline, CDR1 SGHRS and CDR2 YFSETQ. The CDR3 contains 16 residues. This chain's CDR3 is CASSLRTSGIFCEQYV. DNA of the CDR3: TGCGCCAGCAGCCTCCGGACTAGCGGGATCTTTTGCGAGCAGTACGTC.

This clone came up once. The chain has TRBV27 and TRBJ2-3; perhaps TRBD2 as D (5 bases). Looked up from germline, CDR1 is MNHEY and CDR2 is SMNVEV (reference sequence). V lost 0 bases, J lost 1 base, and 5 bases lay in between. CDR3 length: 14 amino acids. CDR3 in amino acids: CASSLSRGTDTQYF. The DNA for the CDR3 is TGTGCCAGCAGTTTATCGAGGGGCACAGATACGCAGTATTTT.

In the case of this clone: At one end, the junction sequence differs from germline, possibly due to a read error. The V gene is TRBV7-7, the J gene TRBJ2-1, with 7 bases fitting TRBD2. Germline CDR1 SSHAT, CDR2 FNYEAQ (reference sequence). The CDR3 has 14 amino acids. The chain's CDR3 is CASSAATSFNEQFF. As DNA, the CDR3 is TGTGCTAGCAGCGCAGCGACTAGCTTCAATGAGCAGTTCTTC. The whole variable domain, filled in from reference TRBV7-7 and TRBJ2-1, reads GAGVSQSPRYKVTKRGQDVTLRCDPISSHATLYWYQQALGQGPEFLTYFNYEAQPDKSGLPSDRFSAERPEGSISTLTIQRTEQRDSAMYRCASSAATSFNEQFFGPGTRLTVL.

V is TRBV5-1 and J is TRBJ1-1, with 8 nucleotides matching TRBD1. After removal of 4 bases from V and 8 bases from J, the junction contained 13 bases not matched to a gene. The CDR3 contains 15 residues. Germline CDR1 SGHRS, CDR2 YFSETQ. This chain's CDR3 is CASSPIGTGIGEAFF. The CDR3 DNA reads TGCGCCAGCAGCCCAATCGGGACAGGCATTGGGGAAGCTTTCTTT.

The rearrangement uses TRBV7-6 and TRBJ2-2, with 9 bases that match TRBD2. Losses at the gene ends were 5 bases for V and 5 bases for J; bases not matched to a gene: 6. The CDR3 totals 15 residues. Germline lookup yields CDR1 SGHVS and CDR2 FNYEAQ. The CDR3 sequence is CASSPFAGGTGELFF. For the CDR3, the DNA is TGTGCCAGCAGCCCCTTCGCGGGGGGGACCGGGGAGCTGTTTTTT.

This rearrangement joins TRBV13 to TRBJ2-1, with D unclear. CDR3 length equals 16 residues. Germline assignment: CDR1 PRHDT and CDR2 FYEKMQ (reference sequence). Trimming shortened V by 5 bases and J by 7 bases, and 21 bases separated the two germline ends. CDR3: CASSIWKAMRLNEQFF. CDR3 coding DNA: TGTGCCAGCAGCATTTGGAAGGCCATGAGGTTAAATGAGCAGTTCTTC.

The chain is built from TRBV7-6 and TRBJ2-1; 13 bases fit TRBD2. Germline V gives CDR1 SGHVS, CDR2 FNYEAQ. V lost 3 bases to trimming and J lost 1 base; unmatched junction nucleotides: 6. This CDR3 is built from 18 residues. The CDR3 protein is CASSFGLAGDLSYNEQFF. The CDR3 DNA sequence: TGTGCCAGCAGCTTCGGACTAGCGGGGGACCTGTCCTACAATGAGCAGTTCTTC.

A word on this clone: Other DNA sequences in this specimen translate into the identical CDR3. This sequence joins TRBV29-1 and TRBJ2-7; weak D call: TRBD1 (5 bases). V was trimmed by 6 bases and J by 3 bases, leaving 12 bases between them. This CDR3 comprises 12 residues. Per the germline V gene, CDR1 is SQVTM and CDR2 is ANQGSEA. The CDR3 sequence is CSVSSDSYEQYV. The DNA for the CDR3 is TGCAGCGTCTCCTCCGACAGCTACGAGCAGTACGTC.

This clone has only one observation. The chain has TRBV5-1 and TRBJ2-3; 7 bases match TRBD2. V lost 2 bases and J lost 3; bases outside the gene matches: 6. Germline V gene lookup returns CDR1 SGHRS and CDR2 YFSETQ. This CDR3 is 15 amino acids long. Here the CDR3 reads CASSFLAAGTDTQYF. For the CDR3, the DNA is TGCGCCAGCAGCTTTCTAGCGGCGGGAACAGATACGCAGTATTTT.

The V and J genes are TRBV5-6 and TRBJ1-1; D remains ambiguous. Germline loops: CDR1 SGHDT, CDR2 YYEEEE. The ends were cut back, 4 bases at V and 1 base at J, with 14 bases in the middle. This CDR3 comprises 15 residues. CDR3 bases: TGTGCCAGCAGCGAGACCTACGCGGGGAACACTGAAGCTTTCTTT. Translating it yields CASSETYAGNTEAFF.

The rearrangement links TRBV7-2 to TRBJ1-1; 8 bases are shared with TRBD1. V trimming: 4 bases; J trimming: 5 bases; junction bases outside the gene matches: 12. Germline values: CDR1 SGHTA, CDR2 FQGNSA. This CDR3 comprises 16 residues. In DNA form, the CDR3 reads TGTGCCAGCAGCTCGCAGGGGGCTGAGTTCGGGACTGAAGCTTTCTTT. Its translation: CASSSQGAEFGTEAFF. The full variable domain, rest sourced from reference TRBV7-2 and TRBJ1-1, is GAGVSQSPSNKVTEKGKDVELRCDPISGHTALYWYRQSLGQGLEFLIYFQGNSAPDKSGLPSDRFSAERTGGSVSTLTIQRTQQEDSAVYLCASSSQGAEFGTEAFFGQGTRLTVV.

The chain combines TRBV29-1 with TRBJ2-1; D call uncertain. V was clipped by 1 base and J by 0 bases, with 13 bases between them. Germline CDR1 SQVTM, CDR2 ANQGSEA. CDR3 length equals 16 residues. The CDR3 bases are TGCAGCGTTGAAGGTTTACAGTCCCTCTCCTACAATGAGCAGTTCTTC. Protein product: CSVEGLQSLSYNEQFF.

The V call is TRBV21-1, the J call TRBJ1-1; no DNA check was done on the table's D call, TRBD1. TRBV21-1 is a listed pseudogene. The CDR3 loop spans 15 amino acids. DNA of the CDR3: TGTGCCAGCAGCACGAACGTGGACAGGAACACTGAAGCTTTCTTT. Its translation is CASSTNVDRNTEAFF.

This clone was found a few times. The chain recombines TRBV2 with TRBJ1-4, with 7 bases lining up with TRBD1. CDR3 length equals 14 residues. Germline CDR1 and CDR2: SNHLY and FYNNEI. V shed 6 bases and J 8 bases; nucleotides not matched to a gene: 9. The CDR3 DNA reads TGTGCCAGCAGACGGACAGGTTCGGTAGAAAAACTGTTTTTT. It codes for CASRRTGSVEKLFF.

This sequence joins TRBV2 and TRBJ1-6, with TRBD1 matching 7 bases. The CDR3 totals 14 residues. Trimming at V came to 6 bases and at J to 11 bases, leaving 10 bases not matched to a gene. CDR1 and CDR2 from the germline V gene are SNHLY and FYNNEI. The CDR3 here is CASRTDRVLAPLHF. CDR3 sequence (DNA): TGTGCCAGCAGAACTGACAGGGTGTTAGCACCCCTCCACTTT.

This clone was detected once. The rearrangement uses TRBV7-3 and TRBJ2-5, with TRBD2 identical over 7 bases. With V trimmed by 0 bases and J by 5 bases, 3 bases remained unmatched. CDR1 and CDR2 (germline): SGHTA, FQGTGA. This CDR3 contains 14 residues. The CDR3 region is CASSLTWREETQYF. The CDR3 coding sequence is TGTGCCAGCAGCTTAACGTGGCGGGAGGAGACCCAGTACTTC.